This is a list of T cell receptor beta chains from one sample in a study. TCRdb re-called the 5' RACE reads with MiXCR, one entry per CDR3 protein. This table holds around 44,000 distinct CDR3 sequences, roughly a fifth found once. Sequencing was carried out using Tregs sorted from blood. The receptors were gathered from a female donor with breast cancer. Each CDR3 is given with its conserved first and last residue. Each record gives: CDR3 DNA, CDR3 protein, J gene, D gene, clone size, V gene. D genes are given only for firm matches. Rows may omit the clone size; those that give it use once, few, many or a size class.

DNA: TGTGCCATCAGTGAGGACGGCAGTCCTCGTGAAGCTTTCTTT
CDR3: CAISEDGSPREAFF
J: TRBJ1-1
D: .
size: many
V: TRBV10-3

DNA: TGCGCCAGCAGCCAAGATCATAAAAGGAGCTCCGGGGCCAACGTCCTGACTTTC
CDR3: CASSQDHKRSSGANVLTF
J: TRBJ2-6
D: .
size: .
V: TRBV4-3

DNA: TGTGCCAGCAGTTACTCGAACCCTACGAACACCGGGGAGCTGTTTTTT
CDR3: CASSYSNPTNTGELFF
J: TRBJ2-2
D: .
size: .
V: TRBV6-6

DNA: TGCGCCAGCAGCTTAGAGAAGCCTGGGGACATTCAGTACTTC
CDR3: CASSLEKPGDIQYF
J: TRBJ2-4
D: .
size: few
V: TRBV5-1

DNA: TGTGCCAGCAGCTTAAGGGTTACCCCACCCTACGAGCAGTACTTC
CDR3: CASSLRVTPPYEQYF
J: TRBJ2-7
D: .
size: few
V: TRBV7-9

DNA: TGTGCCAGCAGAGTTCTAGCGGGAGGCTCTGGGGCCAACGTCCTGACTTTC
CDR3: CASRVLAGGSGANVLTF
J: TRBJ2-6
D: TRBD2
size: many
V: TRBV6-5

DNA: TGTGCCAGCAGGGGATCGTACGAGCAGTACTTC
CDR3: CASRGSYEQYF
J: TRBJ2-7
D: .
size: .
V: TRBV27

DNA: TGTGCCAGCAGCTTGACAGGGTTGGGTAGTTGGGCGGATACGCAGTATTTT
CDR3: CASSLTGLGSWADTQYF
J: TRBJ2-3
D: TRBD1
size: .
V: TRBV11-2

DNA: TGCGCCAGCAGCTTGATGGATCCCAAAGAGACCCAGTACTTC
CDR3: CASSLMDPKETQYF
J: TRBJ2-5
D: .
size: .
V: TRBV5-1

DNA: TGCAGCGTCCGTAGCGGGTCCTACAATGAGCAGTTCTTC
CDR3: CSVRSGSYNEQFF
J: TRBJ2-1
D: TRBD2
size: many
V: TRBV29-1

DNA: TGTGCCAGCAGCTTTAGCGGGAGGGCCGTTTACGAGCAGTACTTC
CDR3: CASSFSGRAVYEQYF
J: TRBJ2-7
D: TRBD2
size: few
V: TRBV7-8

DNA: TGTGCCACCGGGACAGGGGGGAATGAAGCTTTCTTT
CDR3: CATGTGGNEAFF
J: TRBJ1-1
D: TRBD1
size: few
V: TRBV25-1

DNA: TGCGCCAGCAGGGCAGAACTCCTAAATTACAATGAGCAGTTCTTC
CDR3: CASRAELLNYNEQFF
J: TRBJ2-1
D: .
size: many
V: TRBV5-1

DNA: TGTGCCAGCAGCCCCGCCCAAACACAAAACATTCAGTACTTC
CDR3: CASSPAQTQNIQYF
J: TRBJ2-4
D: .
size: few
V: TRBV7-9

DNA: TGTGCCAGCAGTTTATCACGGACAGGGTCTGGTCAGCCCCAGCATTTT
CDR3: CASSLSRTGSGQPQHF
J: TRBJ1-5
D: TRBD1
size: .
V: TRBV27

DNA: TGCGCCAGCAGCTTAACCTCCGGGACAGGGGACTACGAGCAGTACTTC
CDR3: CASSLTSGTGDYEQYF
J: TRBJ2-7
D: TRBD1
size: once
V: TRBV5-1

DNA: TGCGCCAGCAGCCAAGGGGGAGAGACCCAGTACTTC
CDR3: CASSQGGETQYF
J: TRBJ2-5
D: .
size: .
V: TRBV4-1

DNA: TGTGCCAGCAGCTTGAGGACAGGAATTGACATTCAGTACTTC
CDR3: CASSLRTGIDIQYF
J: TRBJ2-4
D: TRBD1
size: .
V: TRBV5-4

DNA: TGTGCCAGCAGTCCCACCCCCTCGTCCAGCGACGAGCAGTACTTC
CDR3: CASSPTPSSSDEQYF
J: TRBJ2-7
D: .
size: .
V: TRBV2

DNA: TGCGCCAGCAGCTTGAGCGGGGGCATAACCGGGGAGCTGTTTTTT
CDR3: CASSLSGGITGELFF
J: TRBJ2-2
D: TRBD2
size: .
V: TRBV5-1

DNA: TGTGCCAGCAGCCAAGATCTCGGGATGGGAGGCGAGCAGTACTTC
CDR3: CASSQDLGMGGEQYF
J: TRBJ2-7
D: .
size: many
V: TRBV4-2

DNA: TGTGCCAGCAGTTTGTCCGGGACTAGCGGACTAAGCACAGATACGCAGTATTTT
CDR3: CASSLSGTSGLSTDTQYF
J: TRBJ2-3
D: TRBD2
size: .
V: TRBV27

DNA: TGCAGTGCTAGAGATCGAGCGGGAAGCTCCTACAATGAGCAGTTCTTC
CDR3: CSARDRAGSSYNEQFF
J: TRBJ2-1
D: TRBD2
size: .
V: TRBV20-1

DNA: TGCGCCAGCAGTGAACGGCTGGGCGTCTACGAGCAGTACTTC
CDR3: CASSERLGVYEQYF
J: TRBJ2-7
D: .
size: .
V: TRBV10-2

DNA: TGTGCCAGCACACCGCAGGTCGGACTTGAAGCTTTCTTT
CDR3: CASTPQVGLEAFF
J: TRBJ1-1
D: .
size: few
V: TRBV6-1

DNA: TGTGCCAGCAGTTATGAGCCGGGGGGGAACACCGGGGAGCTGTTTTTT
CDR3: CASSYEPGGNTGELFF
J: TRBJ2-2
D: TRBD2
size: many
V: TRBV6-5

DNA: TGTGCCAGCTCACCAACCAGGGGACACATTCAGTACTTC
CDR3: CASSPTRGHIQYF
J: TRBJ2-4
D: .
size: .
V: TRBV18

DNA: TGTGCCAGCAGCGTTGGTTCCACCGGGGAGCTGTTTTTT
CDR3: CASSVGSTGELFF
J: TRBJ2-2
D: .
size: many
V: TRBV9

DNA: TGTGCCAGCAGTTCCAGGGATGGGGAAGAGACCCAGTACTTC
CDR3: CASSSRDGEETQYF
J: TRBJ2-5
D: .
size: few
V: TRBV6-6

DNA: TGTGCCAGCTCCTTCGGGGACACCGGGGAGCTGTTTTTT
CDR3: CASSFGDTGELFF
J: TRBJ2-2
D: .
size: .
V: TRBV5-4

DNA: TGCGCCAGCAGGACTAGCCTATCCTCCTACAATGAGCAGTTCTTC
CDR3: CASRTSLSSYNEQFF
J: TRBJ2-1
D: TRBD2
size: few
V: TRBV5-1

DNA: TGCGCCAGCAGCAGAGGTACTAGCGGGAGTCTGAATGAGCAGTTCTTC
CDR3: CASSRGTSGSLNEQFF
J: TRBJ2-1
D: TRBD2
size: many
V: TRBV4-1

DNA: TGCGCCAGCAGCTGGGATGATTTTAGTGAGCAGTTCTTC
CDR3: CASSWDDFSEQFF
J: TRBJ2-1
D: .
size: many
V: TRBV5-1

DNA: TGCAGCGTTGACGTCGGGGCGGGAGATTCCTACAATGAGCAGTTCTTC
CDR3: CSVDVGAGDSYNEQFF
J: TRBJ2-1
D: TRBD2
size: few
V: TRBV29-1

DNA: TGCGCCAGCAGCCTAGCGGGAGATGAGCAGTTCTTC
CDR3: CASSLAGDEQFF
J: TRBJ2-1
D: TRBD2
size: many
V: TRBV4-1

DNA: TGTGCCAGCAGTTACTCGGAGACAGTAATCGACTCCTCTGGAAACACCATATATTTT
CDR3: CASSYSETVIDSSGNTIYF
J: TRBJ1-3
D: .
size: many
V: TRBV6-6

DNA: TGTGCCAGCGCTTCACGAAACACCATATATTTT
CDR3: CASASRNTIYF
J: TRBJ1-3
D: .
size: many
V: TRBV6-5

DNA: TGCAGTGCTAGGGAGGGTAGGGAGGCCAACTATGGCTACACCTTC
CDR3: CSAREGREANYGYTF
J: TRBJ1-2
D: .
size: many
V: TRBV20-1

DNA: TGCGCCGGCAGCTTGGACGGCAGCCGGGGAGAGACCCAGTACTTC
CDR3: CAGSLDGSRGETQYF
J: TRBJ2-5
D: .
size: .
V: TRBV5-1